The following is a TCR beta chain sequence with its context. Its target antigen remains unknown. Per-nucleotide qualities are absent, and no much larger clonotype sits a single base away. The entry originates in a study of CD8 T cells in Susac syndrome (dated by TCRdb to between 2018 and 2021). General notes on the study: The study used repertoire sequencing to test whether antigen drove CD8+ T cell activation and differentiation in Susac syndrome. CD8+ T cell repertoire clonality was compared between some 13 healthy donors, around 14 Susac syndrome patients and approximately 16 multiple sclerosis patients.

Summary of the overall study and its limitations: The number of individuals in the TCR sequencing and HLA analysis was acknowledged as relatively small.

Peripheral blood CD8+ and CD4+ T cells from healthy donors, Susac syndrome patients and multiple sclerosis patients were profiled by high-throughput TCR beta sequencing. Treatment-naive patients with stable or active relapsing-remitting disease fulfilling revised McDonald criteria were used as multiple sclerosis controls. Bulk CD8+ and CD4+ T cells were purified by magnetic negative isolation, while CD8+ TEMRA cells were enriched using FACS. Blood was drawn into EDTA tubes, processed within 24 hours, and PBMCs were isolated by density gradient centrifugation. PBMCs destined for TCR sequencing were cryopreserved in liquid nitrogen and later thawed in a 37 °C water bath. A purity of at least 90% was achieved for sorted or isolated CD4+, CD8+ and CD8+ TEMRA cells. Ends trimmed: V by 8 bases, J by 4 bases; bases unmatched to a gene: 9. Taken from cysteine to phenylalanine, the CDR3 has 15 residues. Here the CDR3 DNA is all that survives: 45 bases in frame from base 1. Taken from the germline V gene, the CDR1 and CDR2 loops are LGHNA and YSLEER.

RNA was extracted using the RNeasy kit, and about 0.45 to 1 ug of the RNA was reverse transcribed with random hexamers. The immunoSEQ multiplex PCR assay, which covers 54 Vbeta and 13 Jbeta segments, was used to amplify TCR beta CDR3 regions. PCR amplification bias was corrected by using a synthetic template baseline for primer optimization and computational correction. The paper's processing steps were these. Reads were annotated to V, D and J genes according to IMGT and were analyzed with immunoSEQ Analyzer, with only productive sequences retained. Clonality was calculated as one minus the Shannon entropy normalized by log2 of the number of productive unique sequences. For each patient and control, public and private clones were evaluated among the 100 most prevalent clones. Clones were defined as Susac-specific if absent from the healthy and MS cohorts, from under 1,200 published viral clones and from other ImmuneACCESS disease sequences. The public reads were quality trimmed at Q25 with fastp and then assembled into clones with MiXCR by TCRdb, keeping productive beta chains. Duplicate CDR3 protein sequences are folded into a single record with the most common DNA and genes. The V and J calls were determined by TCRdb, not by the authors. The sample includes tens of thousands of distinct CDR3 sequences, with approximately 93% observed a single time. Less than 0.65% of the sample lies in the top ten.

The sample comprised CD8+ T cells from PBMCs. The sequence was collected from a human donor with multiple sclerosis. Recombination linked TRBV4-3 to TRBJ2-1; 9 bases in between match TRBD1. The nucleotide sequence reads TGCGCCAGCGGAACCGGGACAGGGCGTTACAATGAGCAGTTCTTC. Translation gives CASGTGTGRYNEQFF.